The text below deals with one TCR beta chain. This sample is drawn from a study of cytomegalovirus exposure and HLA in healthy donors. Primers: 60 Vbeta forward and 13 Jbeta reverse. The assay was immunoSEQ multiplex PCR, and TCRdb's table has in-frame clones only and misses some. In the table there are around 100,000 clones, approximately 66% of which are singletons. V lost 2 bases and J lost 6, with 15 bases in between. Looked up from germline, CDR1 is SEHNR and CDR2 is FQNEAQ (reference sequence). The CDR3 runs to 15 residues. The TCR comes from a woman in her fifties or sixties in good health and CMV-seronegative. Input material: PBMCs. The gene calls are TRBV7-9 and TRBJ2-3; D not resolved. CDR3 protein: CASSLPLLPVDTQYF. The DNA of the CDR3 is TGTGCCAGCAGCTTACCCCTCCTTCCCGTGGATACGCAGTATTTT. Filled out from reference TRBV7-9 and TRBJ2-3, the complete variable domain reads DTGVSQNPRHKITKRGQNVTFRCDPISEHNRLYWYRQTLGQGPEFLTYFQNEAQLEKSRLLSDRFSAERPKGSFSTLEIQRTEQGDSAMYLCASSLPLLPVDTQYFGPGTRLTVL.